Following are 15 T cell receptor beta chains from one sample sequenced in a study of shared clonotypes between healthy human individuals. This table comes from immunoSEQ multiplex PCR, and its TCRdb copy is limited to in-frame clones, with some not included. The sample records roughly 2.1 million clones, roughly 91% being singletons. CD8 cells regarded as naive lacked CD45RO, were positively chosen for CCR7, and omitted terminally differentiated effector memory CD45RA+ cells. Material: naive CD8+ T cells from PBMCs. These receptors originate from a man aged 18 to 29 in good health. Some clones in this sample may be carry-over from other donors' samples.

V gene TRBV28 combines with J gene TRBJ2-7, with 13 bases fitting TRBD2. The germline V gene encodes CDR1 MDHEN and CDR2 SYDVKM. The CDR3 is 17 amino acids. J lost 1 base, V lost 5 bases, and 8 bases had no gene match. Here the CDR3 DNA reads TGTGCCAGCAGTGCAGGACTAGCGGGAGCAGCATCCTACGAGCAGTACTTC. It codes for CASSAGLAGAASYEQYF.

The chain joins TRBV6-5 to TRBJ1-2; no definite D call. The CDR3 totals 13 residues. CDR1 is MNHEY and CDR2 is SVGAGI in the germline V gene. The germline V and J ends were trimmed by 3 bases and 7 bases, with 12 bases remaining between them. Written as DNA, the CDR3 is TGTGCCAGCAGTTATCAGACAATGGGTGGCTACACCTTC. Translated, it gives CASSYQTMGGYTF.

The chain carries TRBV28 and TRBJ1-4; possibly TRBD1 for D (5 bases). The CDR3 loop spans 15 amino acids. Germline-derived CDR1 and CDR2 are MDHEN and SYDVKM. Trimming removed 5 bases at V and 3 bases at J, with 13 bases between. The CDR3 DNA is TGTGCCAGCAGTCCTCTCAGGGATTCTAATGAAAAACTGTTTTTT. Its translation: CASSPLRDSNEKLFF.

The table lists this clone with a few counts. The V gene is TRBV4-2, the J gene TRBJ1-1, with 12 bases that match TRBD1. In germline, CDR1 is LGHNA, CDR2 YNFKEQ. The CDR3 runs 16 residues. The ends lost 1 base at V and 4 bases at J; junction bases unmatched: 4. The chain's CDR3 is CASSQVGDRGPTEAFF. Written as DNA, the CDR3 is TGTGCCAGCAGCCAAGTGGGGGACAGGGGGCCCACTGAAGCTTTCTTT.

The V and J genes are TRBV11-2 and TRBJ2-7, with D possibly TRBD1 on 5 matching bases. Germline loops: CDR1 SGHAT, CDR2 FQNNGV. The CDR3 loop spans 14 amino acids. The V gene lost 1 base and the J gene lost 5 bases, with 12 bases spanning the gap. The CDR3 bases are TGTGCCAGCAGCTTAGTTTACAGGCTAAACGAGCAGTACTTC. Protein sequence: CASSLVYRLNEQYF. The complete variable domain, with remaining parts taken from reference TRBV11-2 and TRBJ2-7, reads EAGVAQSPRYKIIEKRQSVAFWCNPISGHATLYWYQQILGQGPKLLIQFQNNGVVDDSQLPKDRFSAERLKGVDSTLKIQPAKLEDSAVYLCASSLVYRLNEQYFGPGTRLTVT.

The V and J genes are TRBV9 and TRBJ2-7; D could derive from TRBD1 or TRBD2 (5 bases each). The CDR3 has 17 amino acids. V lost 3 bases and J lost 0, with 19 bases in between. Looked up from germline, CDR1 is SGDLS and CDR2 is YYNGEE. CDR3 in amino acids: CASSARDGSVYSYEQYF. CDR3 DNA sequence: TGTGCCAGCAGCGCCCGGGACGGTTCCGTCTACTCCTACGAGCAGTACTTC.

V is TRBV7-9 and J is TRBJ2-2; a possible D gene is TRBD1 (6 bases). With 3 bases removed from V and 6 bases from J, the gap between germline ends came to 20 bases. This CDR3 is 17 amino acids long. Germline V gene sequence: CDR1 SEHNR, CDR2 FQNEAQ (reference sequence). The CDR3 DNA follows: TGTGCCAGCAGCTTCGTTTATGGGGGCCGGGACGCCGGGGAGCTGTTTTTT. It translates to CASSFVYGGRDAGELFF.

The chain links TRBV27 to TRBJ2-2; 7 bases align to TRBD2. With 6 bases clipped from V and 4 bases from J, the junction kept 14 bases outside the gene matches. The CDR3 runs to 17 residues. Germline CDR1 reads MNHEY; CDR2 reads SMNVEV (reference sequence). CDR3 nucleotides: TGTGCCAGCAGCCCCGATCCTAGCGGCCCCCCCACCGGGGAGCTGTTTTTT. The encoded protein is CASSPDPSGPPTGELFF.

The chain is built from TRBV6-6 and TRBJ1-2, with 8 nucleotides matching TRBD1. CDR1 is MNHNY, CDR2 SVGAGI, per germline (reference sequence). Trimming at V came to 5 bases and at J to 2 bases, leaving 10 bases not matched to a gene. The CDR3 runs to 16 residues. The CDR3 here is CASSRTGTGGNYGYTF. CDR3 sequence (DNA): TGTGCCAGCAGTAGGACCGGGACAGGTGGCAACTATGGCTACACCTTC.

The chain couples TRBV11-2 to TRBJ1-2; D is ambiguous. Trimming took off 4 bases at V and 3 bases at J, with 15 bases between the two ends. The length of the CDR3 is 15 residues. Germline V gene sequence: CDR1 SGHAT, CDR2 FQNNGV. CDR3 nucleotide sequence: TGTGCCAGCAGCTCCGTAGAGACTACGGACTATGGCTACACCTTC. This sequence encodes CASSSVETTDYGYTF. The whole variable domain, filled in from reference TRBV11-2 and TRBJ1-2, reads EAGVAQSPRYKIIEKRQSVAFWCNPISGHATLYWYQQILGQGPKLLIQFQNNGVVDDSQLPKDRFSAERLKGVDSTLKIQPAKLEDSAVYLCASSSVETTDYGYTFGSGTRLTVV.

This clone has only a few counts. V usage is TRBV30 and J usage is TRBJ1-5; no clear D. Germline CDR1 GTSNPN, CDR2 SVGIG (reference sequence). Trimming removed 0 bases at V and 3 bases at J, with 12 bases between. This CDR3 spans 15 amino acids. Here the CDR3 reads CAWSVPDGLNQPQHF. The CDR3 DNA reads TGTGCCTGGAGTGTACCGGACGGACTCAATCAGCCCCAGCATTTT.

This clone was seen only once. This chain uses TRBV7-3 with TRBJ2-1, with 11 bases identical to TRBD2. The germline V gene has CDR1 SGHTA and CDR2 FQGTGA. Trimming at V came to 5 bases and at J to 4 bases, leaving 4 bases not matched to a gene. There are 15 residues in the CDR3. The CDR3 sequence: CASSPVAGGYNEQFF. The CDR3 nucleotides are TGTGCCAGCAGCCCCGTAGCGGGAGGGTACAATGAGCAGTTCTTC.

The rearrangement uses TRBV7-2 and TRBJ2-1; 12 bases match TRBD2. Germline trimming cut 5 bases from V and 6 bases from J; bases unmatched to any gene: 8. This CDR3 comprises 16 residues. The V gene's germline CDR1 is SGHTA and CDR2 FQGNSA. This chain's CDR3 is CASSLILAGGSNEQFF. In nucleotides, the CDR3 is TGTGCCAGCAGCCTCATCCTAGCGGGAGGGTCCAATGAGCAGTTCTTC. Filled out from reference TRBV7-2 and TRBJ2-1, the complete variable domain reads GAGVSQSPSNKVTEKGKDVELRCDPISGHTALYWYRQSLGQGLEFLIYFQGNSAPDKSGLPSDRFSAERTGGSVSTLTIQRTQQEDSAVYLCASSLILAGGSNEQFFGPGTRLTVL.

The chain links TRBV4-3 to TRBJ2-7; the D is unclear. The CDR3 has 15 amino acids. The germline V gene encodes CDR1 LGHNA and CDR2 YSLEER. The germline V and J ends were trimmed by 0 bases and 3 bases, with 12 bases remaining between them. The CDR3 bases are TGCGCCAGCAGCCAAGAATCCCGGTTTAACTACGAGCAGTACTTC. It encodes CASSQESRFNYEQYF.

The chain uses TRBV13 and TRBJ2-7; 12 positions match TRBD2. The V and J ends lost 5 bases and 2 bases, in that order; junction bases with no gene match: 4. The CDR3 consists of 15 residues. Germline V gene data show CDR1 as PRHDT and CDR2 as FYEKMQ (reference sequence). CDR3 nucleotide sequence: TGTGCCAGCAGCGACCGACTAGCGGGGGCCTACGAGCAGTACTTC. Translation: CASSDRLAGAYEQYF.